A selection of T cell receptor beta chains follows, all from one sample in a study of CD8+ T cells in alopecia areata. Produced via immunoSEQ multiplex PCR; TCRdb's table is partial and in-frame only. The table shows about 200,000 clones, with around three fifths occurring only once. Sequencing used CD8+ T cells sorted from blood. The receptors come from a human donor in good health. Both conserved end residues are part of each CDR3.

TRBV13,TRBJ1-2,CASSRDSENYGYTF
TRBV28,TRBJ1-5,CASSTLQGTNQPQHF
TRBV10-3,TRBJ2-1,CAISHRGTTGNEQFF
TRBV2,TRBJ1-4,CASSELRGAEEKLFF
TRBV30,TRBJ2-2,CAWSAPTNTGELFF
TRBV4-1,TRBJ2-1,CASSQEGGHNEQFF
TRBV2,TRBJ1-5,CASSSTGVWGNQPQHF
TRBV30,TRBJ2-1,CAWSGGNEQFF
TRBV5-1,TRBJ1-2,CASTPDTNYGYTF
TRBV7-8,TRBJ2-1,CASSSNANEQFF
TRBV6-1,TRBJ1-2,CASSERGVKDGYTF
TRBV2,TRBJ2-5,CASNPTSAETQYF
TRBV27,TRBJ1-1,CASSPGLNTEAFF
TRBV29-1,TRBJ1-1,CSVRDNRITEAFF
TRBV27,TRBJ1-2,CASSLSKGSGYTF
TRBV5-1,TRBJ1-2,CASSSGPNGYTF
TRBV4-1,TRBJ2-7,CASSQGEGAEQYF
TRBV9,TRBJ2-2,CASSVASGAGTGELFF
TRBV13,TRBJ2-5,CASSTGLRQETQYF
TRBV9,TRBJ1-1,CASSAGQGARAEAFF
TRBV4-2,TRBJ1-2,CASSNERLTNYGYTF
TRBV14,TRBJ2-7,CASSQEGEDEQYF
TRBV6-4,TRBJ2-1,CASSVLAGGPNEQFF
TRBV6-6,TRBJ1-4,CASSQLVRSGEKLFF
TRBV14,TRBJ2-7,CASSQDAGAGYEQYF
TRBV2,TRBJ2-1,CASSDITGVGYNEQFF
TRBV4-1,TRBJ2-1,CASSHPSSGGSYNEQFF
TRBV30,TRBJ1-2,CAWSPGLLGGYTF
TRBV27,TRBJ1-2,CASSTSVRGGAYGYTF
TRBV4-2,TRBJ1-3,CASSQKGGEMAGNTIYF
TRBV30,TRBJ1-4,CAWTGTSNEKLFF
TRBV15,TRBJ1-1,CATRRDRGLNTEAFF
TRBV7-2,TRBJ2-3,CASSLVLAGAYHTDTQYF
TRBV14,TRBJ2-7,CASSQEPGSSLDEQYF
TRBV4-1,TRBJ2-1,CASSQSNPGTRYEQFF
TRBV6-5,TRBJ1-1,CATRGVNTEAFF
TRBV12-5,TRBJ2-7,CASGFGYEQYF
TRBV4-1,TRBJ2-4,CASSSGGDGKNIQYF